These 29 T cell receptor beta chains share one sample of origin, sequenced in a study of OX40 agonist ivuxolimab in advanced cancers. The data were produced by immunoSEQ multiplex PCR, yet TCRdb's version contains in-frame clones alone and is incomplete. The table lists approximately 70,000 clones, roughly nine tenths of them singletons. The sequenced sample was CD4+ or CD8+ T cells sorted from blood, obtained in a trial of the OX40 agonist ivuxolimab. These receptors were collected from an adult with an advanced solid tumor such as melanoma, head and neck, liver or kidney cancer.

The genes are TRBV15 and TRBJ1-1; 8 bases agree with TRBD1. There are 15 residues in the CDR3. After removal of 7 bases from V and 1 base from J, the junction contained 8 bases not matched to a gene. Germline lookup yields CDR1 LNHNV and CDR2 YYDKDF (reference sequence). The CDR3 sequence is CATTRQGKRNTEAFF. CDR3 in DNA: TGTGCCACCACTAGACAGGGGAAGAGGAACACTGAAGCTTTCTTT. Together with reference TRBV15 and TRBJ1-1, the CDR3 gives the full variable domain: DAMVIQNPRYQVTQFGKPVTLSCSQTLNHNVMYWYQQKSSQAPKLLFHYYDKDFNNEADTPDNFQSRRPNTSFCFLDIRSPGLGDTAMYLCATTRQGKRNTEAFFGQGTRLTVV.

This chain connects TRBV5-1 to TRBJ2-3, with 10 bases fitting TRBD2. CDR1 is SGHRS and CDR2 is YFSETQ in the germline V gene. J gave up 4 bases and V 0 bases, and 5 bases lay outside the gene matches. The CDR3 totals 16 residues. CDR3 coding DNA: TGCGCCAGCAGCTTGGCGGCTAGCGGGAGTTCAGATACGCAGTATTTT. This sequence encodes CASSLAASGSSDTQYF.

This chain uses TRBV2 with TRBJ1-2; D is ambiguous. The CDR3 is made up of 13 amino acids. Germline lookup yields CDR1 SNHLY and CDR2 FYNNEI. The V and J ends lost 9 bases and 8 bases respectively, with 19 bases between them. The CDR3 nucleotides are TGTGCCAGTTCCCCGGACCTAGGCGGGGGCTACACCTTC. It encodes CASSPDLGGGYTF.

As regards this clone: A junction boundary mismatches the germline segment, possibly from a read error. CDR3 bases: TGTGCTAGCAGCTTAGGTAGCGGGGGGGCCGAGACCCAGTACTTC. Translating it yields CASSLGSGGAETQYF. J is TRBJ2-5 and V is TRBV7-7, with TRBD2 identical over 11 bases. The CDR3 contains 15 residues. Per germline, CDR1 SSHAT and CDR2 FNYEAQ (reference sequence).

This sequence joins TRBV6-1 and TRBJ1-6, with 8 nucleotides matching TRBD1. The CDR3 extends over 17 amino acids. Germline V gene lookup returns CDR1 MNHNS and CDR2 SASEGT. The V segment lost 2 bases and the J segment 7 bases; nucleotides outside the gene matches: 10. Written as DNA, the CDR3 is TGTGCCAGCAGTGAAATAGGTGGGGGACAGGTAAATTCACCCCTCCACTTT. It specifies CASSEIGGGQVNSPLHF.

This CDR3 reads CASSTLQGYNEQFF. For the CDR3, the DNA is TGTGCCAGTAGTACTCTACAGGGGTACAATGAGCAGTTCTTC. The chain has TRBV19 and TRBJ2-1, with 7 bases fitting TRBD1. Germline CDR1 reads LNHDA; CDR2 reads SQIVND (reference sequence). After removal of 4 bases from V and 4 bases from J, the junction contained 4 bases not matched to a gene. The CDR3 spans 14 residues.

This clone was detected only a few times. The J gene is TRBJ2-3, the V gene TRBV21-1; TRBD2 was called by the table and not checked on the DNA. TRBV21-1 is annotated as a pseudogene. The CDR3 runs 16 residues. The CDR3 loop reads CASSKVGLATTDTQYF. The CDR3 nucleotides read TGTGCCAGCAGCAAAGTTGGCCTAGCGACCACAGATACGCAGTATTTT.

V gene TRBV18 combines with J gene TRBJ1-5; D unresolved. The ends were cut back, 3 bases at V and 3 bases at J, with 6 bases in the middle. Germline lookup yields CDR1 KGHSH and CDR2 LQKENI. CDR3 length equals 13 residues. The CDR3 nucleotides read TGTGCCAGCTCACCTCGGCCCAATCAGCCCCAGCATTTT. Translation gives CASSPRPNQPQHF.

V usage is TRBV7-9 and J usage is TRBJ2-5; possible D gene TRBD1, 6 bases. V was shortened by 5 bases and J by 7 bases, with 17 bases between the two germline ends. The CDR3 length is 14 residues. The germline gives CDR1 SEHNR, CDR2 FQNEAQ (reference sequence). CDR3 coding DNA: TGTGCCAGCAGCCCTGGTGGGGGCCCGTGGACCCAGTACTTC. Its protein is CASSPGGGPWTQYF.

This CDR3 reads CSAKPQQGGGTEAFF. CDR3 sequence (DNA): TGCAGCGCTAAACCTCAACAGGGGGGGGGAACTGAAGCTTTCTTT. The chain couples TRBV29-1 to TRBJ1-1; 8 positions match TRBD1. J gave up 5 bases and V 7 bases, and 15 bases lay outside the gene matches. This CDR3 contains 15 residues. Germline CDR1 SQVTM, CDR2 ANQGSEA.

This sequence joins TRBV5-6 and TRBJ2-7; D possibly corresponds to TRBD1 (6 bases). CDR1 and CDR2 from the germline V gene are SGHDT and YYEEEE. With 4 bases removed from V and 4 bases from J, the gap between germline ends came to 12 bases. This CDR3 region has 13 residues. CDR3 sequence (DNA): TGTGCCAGCAGCAACGACAGGAGTTACGAGCAGTACTTC. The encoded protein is CASSNDRSYEQYF.

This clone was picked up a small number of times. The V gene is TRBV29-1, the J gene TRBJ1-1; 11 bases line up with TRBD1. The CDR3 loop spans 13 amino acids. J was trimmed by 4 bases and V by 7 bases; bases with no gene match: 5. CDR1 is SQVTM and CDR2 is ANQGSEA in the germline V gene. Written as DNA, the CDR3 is TGCAGCGCTAGGGACAGGGGGATCACTGAAGCTTTCTTT. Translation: CSARDRGITEAFF.

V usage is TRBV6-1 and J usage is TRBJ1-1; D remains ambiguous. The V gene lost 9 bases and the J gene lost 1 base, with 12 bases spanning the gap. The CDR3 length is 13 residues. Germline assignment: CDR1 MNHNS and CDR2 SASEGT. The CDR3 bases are TGTGCCAGTGAGAGACTGAAGAACACTGAAGCTTTCTTT. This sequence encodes CASERLKNTEAFF.

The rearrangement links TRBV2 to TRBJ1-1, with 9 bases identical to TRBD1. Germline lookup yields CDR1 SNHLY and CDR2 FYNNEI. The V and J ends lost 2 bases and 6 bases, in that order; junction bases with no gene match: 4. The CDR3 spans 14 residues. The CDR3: CASSESGQGPEAFF. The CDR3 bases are TGTGCCAGCAGTGAAAGTGGACAGGGGCCTGAAGCTTTCTTT.

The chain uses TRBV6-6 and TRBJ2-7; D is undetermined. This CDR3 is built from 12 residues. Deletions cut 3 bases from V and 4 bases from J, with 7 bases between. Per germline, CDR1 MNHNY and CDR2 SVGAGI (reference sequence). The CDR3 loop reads CASSYGRYEQYF. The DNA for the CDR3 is TGTGCCAGCAGTTATGGGCGATACGAGCAGTACTTC.

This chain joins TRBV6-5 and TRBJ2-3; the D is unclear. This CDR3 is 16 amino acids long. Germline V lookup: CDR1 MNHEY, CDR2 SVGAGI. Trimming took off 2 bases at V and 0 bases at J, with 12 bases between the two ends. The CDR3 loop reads CASSYEASASTDTQYF. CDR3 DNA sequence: TGTGCCAGCAGTTACGAGGCGTCAGCTAGCACAGATACGCAGTATTTT.

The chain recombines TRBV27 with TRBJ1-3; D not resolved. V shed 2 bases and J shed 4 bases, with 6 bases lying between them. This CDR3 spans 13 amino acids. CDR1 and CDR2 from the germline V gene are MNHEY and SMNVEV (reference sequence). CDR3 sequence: CASSLMGGNTIYF. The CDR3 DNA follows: TGTGCCAGCAGTTTAATGGGAGGAAACACCATATATTTT.

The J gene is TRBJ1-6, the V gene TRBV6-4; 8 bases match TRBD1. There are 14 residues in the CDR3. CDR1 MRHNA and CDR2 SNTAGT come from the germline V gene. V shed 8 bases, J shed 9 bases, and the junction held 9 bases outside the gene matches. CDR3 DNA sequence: TGTGCCAGCGGCTCAGGGGGCGCGGGTTCACCCCTCCACTTT. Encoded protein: CASGSGGAGSPLHF.

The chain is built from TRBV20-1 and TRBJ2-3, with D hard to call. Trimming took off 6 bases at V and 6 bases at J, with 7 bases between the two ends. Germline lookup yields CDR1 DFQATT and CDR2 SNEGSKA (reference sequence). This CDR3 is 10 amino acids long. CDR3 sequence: CSAARDTQYF. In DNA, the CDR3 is TGCAGTGCCGCCAGGGATACGCAGTATTTT.

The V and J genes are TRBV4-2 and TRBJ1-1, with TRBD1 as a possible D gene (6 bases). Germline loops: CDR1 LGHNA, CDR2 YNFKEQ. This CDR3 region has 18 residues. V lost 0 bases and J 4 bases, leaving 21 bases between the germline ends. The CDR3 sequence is CASSQEQGSRSGGTEAFF. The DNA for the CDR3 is TGTGCCAGCAGCCAAGAACAGGGTAGTCGTTCGGGCGGCACTGAAGCTTTCTTT.

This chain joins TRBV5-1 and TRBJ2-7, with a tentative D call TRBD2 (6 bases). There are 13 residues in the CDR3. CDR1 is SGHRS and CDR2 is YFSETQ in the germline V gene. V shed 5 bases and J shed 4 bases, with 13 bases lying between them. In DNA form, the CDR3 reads TGCGCCAGCAGTGGGGAGGAGAGTTACGAGCAGTACTTC. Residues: CASSGEESYEQYF.

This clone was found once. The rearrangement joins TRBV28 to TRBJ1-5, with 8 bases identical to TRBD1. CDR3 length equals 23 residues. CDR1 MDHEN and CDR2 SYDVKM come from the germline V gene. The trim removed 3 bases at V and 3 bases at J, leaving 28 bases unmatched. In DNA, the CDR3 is TGTGCCAGCAGTTTTCGGTTTTCGTTTTCGACCCGACAGGACAGGGAGGACAATCAGCCCCAGCATTTT. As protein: CASSFRFSFSTRQDREDNQPQHF.

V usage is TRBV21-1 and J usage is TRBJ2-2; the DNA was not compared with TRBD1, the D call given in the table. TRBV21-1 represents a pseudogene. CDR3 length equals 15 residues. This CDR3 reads CASKLPGQVTGELFF. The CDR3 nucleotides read TGTGCCAGCAAGTTACCAGGCCAGGTCACCGGGGAGCTGTTTTTT.

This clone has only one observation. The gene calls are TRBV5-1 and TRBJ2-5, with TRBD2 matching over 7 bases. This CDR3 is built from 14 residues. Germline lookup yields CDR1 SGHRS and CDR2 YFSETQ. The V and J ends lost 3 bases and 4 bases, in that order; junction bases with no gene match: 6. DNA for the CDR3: TGCGCCAGCAGCTACTCGACTAGCAGAGAGACCCAGTACTTC. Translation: CASSYSTSRETQYF.

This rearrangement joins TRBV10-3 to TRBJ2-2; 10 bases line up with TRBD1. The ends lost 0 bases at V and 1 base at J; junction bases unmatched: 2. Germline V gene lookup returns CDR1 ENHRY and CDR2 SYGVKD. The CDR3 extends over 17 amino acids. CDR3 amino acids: CAISESRDRGNTGELFF. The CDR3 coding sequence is TGTGCCATCAGTGAGTCAAGGGACAGGGGGAACACCGGGGAGCTGTTTTTT.

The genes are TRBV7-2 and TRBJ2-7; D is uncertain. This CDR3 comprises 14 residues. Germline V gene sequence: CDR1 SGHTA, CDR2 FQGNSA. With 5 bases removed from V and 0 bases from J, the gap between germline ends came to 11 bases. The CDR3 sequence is CASSDLTASYEQYF. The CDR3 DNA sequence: TGTGCCAGCAGCGATCTGACTGCCTCCTACGAGCAGTACTTC. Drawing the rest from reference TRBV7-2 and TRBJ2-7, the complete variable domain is GAGVSQSPSNKVTEKGKDVELRCDPISGHTALYWYRQSLGQGLEFLIYFQGNSAPDKSGLPSDRFSAERTGGSVSTLTIQRTQQEDSAVYLCASSDLTASYEQYFGPGTRLTVT.

The CDR3 DNA reads as TGCGCCAGCAGGGGGCTGAACAATGAGCAGTTCTTC. This translates into CASRGLNNEQFF. The V call is TRBV5-1, the J call TRBJ2-1; tentatively, D is TRBD1 (5 bases). The CDR3 has 12 amino acids. Trimming left V 5 bases short and J 5 bases short, with 8 bases between. Germline loops: CDR1 SGHRS, CDR2 YFSETQ. Complete variable domain (other parts from reference TRBV5-1 and TRBJ2-1): KAGVTQTPRYLIKTRGQQVTLSCSPISGHRSVSWYQQTPGQGLQFLFEYFSETQRNKGNFPGRFSGRQFSNSRSEMNVSTLELGDSALYLCASRGLNNEQFFGPGTRLTVL.

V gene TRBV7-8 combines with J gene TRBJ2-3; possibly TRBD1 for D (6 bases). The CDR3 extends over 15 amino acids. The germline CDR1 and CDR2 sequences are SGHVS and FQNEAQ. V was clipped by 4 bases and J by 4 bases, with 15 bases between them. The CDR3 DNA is TGTGCCAGCAGCTCGCAGGGGCTAGCAGCAGATACGCAGTATTTT. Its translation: CASSSQGLAADTQYF.

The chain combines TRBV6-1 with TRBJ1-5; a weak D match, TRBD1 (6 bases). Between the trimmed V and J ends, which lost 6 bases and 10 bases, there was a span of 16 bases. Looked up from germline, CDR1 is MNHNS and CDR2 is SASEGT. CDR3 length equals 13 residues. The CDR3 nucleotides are TGTGCCAGCAGGGAGGGGGGTTTTCAACCCCAGCATTTT. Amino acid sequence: CASREGGFQPQHF.